The T cell receptor beta chain described here comes from a study of OX40 agonist ivuxolimab in advanced cancers. In the study overall: Of the participants, approximately 40% had some prior anti-PD-1, anti-PD-L1 or anti-CTLA-4 therapy, which was allowed. One hepatocellular carcinoma and two cutaneous melanoma patients partially responded. Study-level findings and limits: The study found that CD8+ T cells averaged more expanded clones than CD4+.

V shed 9 bases and J shed 2 bases, with 4 bases lying between them. The CDR3 has 11 residues. Germline V gene data show CDR1 as SEHNR and CDR2 as FQNEAQ (reference sequence). A word on this clone: Its specificity is unknown.

Profiling relied on immunoSEQ multiplex PCR, and the TCRdb table lists in-frame clones only, not all of them. The sample contains about 69,000 clones, 80% to 90% of which appear only once. Exclusion applied to patients with autoimmune disease history or systemic immunosuppression. The J gene is TRBJ2-2, the V gene TRBV7-9; D uncertain. The specimen comprised CD4+ or CD8+ T cells sorted from blood, sampled in a trial of the OX40 agonist ivuxolimab. The clonotype was recovered from an adult with an advanced solid tumor such as melanoma, head and neck, liver or kidney cancer. The CDR3 bases are TGTGCCAGTTTTAACACCGGGGAGCTGTTTTTT. Its translation is CASFNTGELFF.